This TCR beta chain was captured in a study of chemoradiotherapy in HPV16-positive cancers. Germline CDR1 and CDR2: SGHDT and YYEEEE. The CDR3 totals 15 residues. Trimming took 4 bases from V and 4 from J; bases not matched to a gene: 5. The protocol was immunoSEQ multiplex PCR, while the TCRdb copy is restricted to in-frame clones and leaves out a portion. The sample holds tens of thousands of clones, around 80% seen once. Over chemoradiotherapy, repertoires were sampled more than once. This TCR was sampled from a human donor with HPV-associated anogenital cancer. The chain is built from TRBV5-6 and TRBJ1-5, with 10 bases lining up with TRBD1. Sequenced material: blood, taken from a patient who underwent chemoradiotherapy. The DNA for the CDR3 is TGTGCCAGCAGCCCTGGGACAGGGGTAAATCAGCCCCAGCATTTT. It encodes CASSPGTGVNQPQHF.